This TCR beta chain was retrieved from a study of blood T cell repertoires in COVID-19. TCRdb's table, derived via immunoSEQ multiplex PCR, lists solely in-frame clones and lacks some. The sample includes approximately 120,000 clones, roughly three quarters seen only once; the top ten take about 40%. Trimming removed 10 bases from V and 6 bases from J; junction bases left unmatched: 4. Germline loops: CDR1 MNHNY, CDR2 SVGAGI (reference sequence). This CDR3 has 12 residues. The sequencing input was peripheral blood. The receptor was derived from a man aged 35-49 years with active or convalescent COVID-19. The chain combines TRBV6-6 with TRBJ2-2; TRBD1 matches 8 bases. The chain's CDR3 is CAIRQGSGELFF. Here the CDR3 DNA reads TGTGCCATCCGACAGGGGTCCGGGGAGCTGTTTTTT.